The source of this T cell receptor (beta chain) is a study of T cell responses to AZD1222 COVID-19 vaccine. Method: immunoSEQ multiplex PCR; TCRdb's copy keeps in-frame clones and lacks some. The sample has about 31,000 clones, roughly 88% seen once; the top ten hold 13% to 15%. Recipients boosted at about 4 weeks or about 12 weeks are pooled. For this clone: The antigen remains unidentified. Other DNA sequences of this sample code for an identical CDR3.

Per germline, CDR1 SGHRS and CDR2 YFSETQ. This CDR3 is built from 12 residues. Trimming took 2 bases from V and 4 from J, leaving 6 bases between them. Study-wide results and limits: Spike as a whole was targeted by vaccine-associated CD4 TCRs, dominant at 160-218 and 743-854. Repertoire samples came only from after the peak T cell response. Nearly half of spike-specific TCRs reportedly go after variant regions that carry no mutations.

The specimen was peripheral blood, collected 28 days after the second AZD1222 dose. The receptor was derived from an adult who received the AZD1222 COVID-19 vaccine. The chain is built from TRBV5-1 and TRBJ1-1, with a tentative D call TRBD1 (5 bases). The CDR3 DNA is TGCGCCAGCAGCTTCGGGGGCACTGAAGCTTTCTTT. Translated: CASSFGGTEAFF.